This T cell receptor (beta chain) was identified in a study of molecular identifiers for immune sequencing clone quantification. Study as a whole: Naive CD8 cell RNA, from around 20,000 or 100,000 cells, was split five ways in replicates, with four sequenced.

The germline gives CDR1 SGHRS, CDR2 YFSETQ. Trimming removed 2 bases at V and 7 bases at J, with 12 bases between. The length of the CDR3 is 14 residues. TCRdb re-derived calls from the PCR reads in MiXCR, one entry per CDR3 protein. The repertoire includes about 300,000 distinct CDR3 sequences, about 20% of them detected once, and 0.81% sits in the top ten. Sorting was used to obtain naive CD8 T cells (CD8+CD4-CCR7+CD45RA+). This clonotype was recorded at least ten times. The sequence came from a human donor in good health. Some libraries in this study had Jurkat cell RNA spiked in. The J gene is TRBJ1-4, the V gene TRBV5-1; possibly TRBD1 for D (6 bases). The sample consisted of naive CD8+ T cells from blood, with Jurkat cell RNA spiked in. Subset indicated: FACS-sorted CD8+CD4-CCR7+CD45RA+ naive T cells. As DNA, the CDR3 is TGCGCCAGCAGCTTCACAGGGTTGGGTGAAAAACTGTTTTTT. It codes for CASSFTGLGEKLFF.